This T cell receptor beta chain came from a study of cytomegalovirus exposure and HLA in healthy donors. Overall study results and limits: Earlier analysis looked at TCR beta V segments, and most were productive about 90% or about 30% of the time.

Comment on this clone: Its matching antigen is unknown.

PCR was performed using 60 Vbeta and 13 Jbeta primers. Clones were sequenced by immunoSEQ multiplex PCR, and TCRdb holds only the in-frame ones, with some missing. Found here are approximately 110,000 clones, about 81% of them singletons; the top ten hold approximately 0.99%. Germline V lookup: CDR1 ENHRY, CDR2 SYGVKD. The V end was cut by 2 bases, the J end by 8 bases, with 15 bases between. The CDR3 covers 14 residues. The sequencing sample was made of PBMCs. The chain recombines TRBV10-3 with TRBJ1-2; D unclear. This sequence was found in a woman in her twenties or thirties in good health and CMV-seronegative. The CDR3 sequence is CAISEDRLSLGYTF. DNA for the CDR3: TGTGCCATCAGTGAGGATCGTCTGTCCCTAGGCTACACCTTC.